The 26 T cell receptor beta chains listed next were all sequenced from one sample in a study of Graves' ophthalmopathy and Graves' hyperthyroidism. TCR beta CDR3 amplification used RNA transcripts. Second-round multiplex PCR came after a first-round RT-PCR that employed HTBI primers. TCRdb used MiXCR to reprocess the multiplex PCR reads, holding one entry per CDR3 protein. This table has about 230,000 distinct CDR3 sequences, about 47% appearing once. Source material: peripheral blood. Every receptor here comes from an adult man with Graves' ophthalmopathy.

The chain is built from TRBV12-3 or TRBV12-4 and TRBJ2-3; D unresolved. V shed 5 bases and J shed 6 bases, with 12 bases lying between them. This CDR3 region has 13 residues. CDR3 in amino acids: CASSPTGRDTQYF. CDR3 DNA: TGTGCCAGCAGTCCTACCGGGCGCGATACGCAGTATTTT.

This rearrangement joins TRBV29-1 to TRBJ2-3, with 7 positions matching TRBD2. CDR3 size: 14 residues. Germline loops: CDR1 SQVTM, CDR2 ANQGSEA. J was trimmed by 4 bases and V by 5 bases; bases with no gene match: 9. CDR3 in amino acids: CSVLGGGSADTQYF. Written as DNA, the CDR3 is TGCAGCGTTCTAGGTGGCGGGAGTGCAGATACGCAGTATTTT.

This clonotype was seen ten or more times. This sequence joins TRBV7-9 and TRBJ1-1; tentative D call: TRBD1 (5 bases). There are 14 residues in the CDR3. CDR1 is SEHNR, CDR2 FQNEAQ, per germline (reference sequence). V lost 9 bases and J lost 0, with 14 bases in between. In DNA form, the CDR3 reads TGTGCCAGTAGCCCAGGGAGGATGAACACTGAAGCTTTCTTT. Amino acid sequence: CASSPGRMNTEAFF.

This clonotype was found a few times. The rearrangement uses TRBV7-9 and TRBJ2-7; tentatively, D is TRBD2 (6 bases). V was cut by 5 bases and J by 3 bases, with 17 bases left in between. Germline loops: CDR1 SEHNR, CDR2 FQNEAQ (reference sequence). The length of the CDR3 is 15 residues. This CDR3 is CASSPQRAGDYEQYF. DNA of the CDR3: TGTGCCAGCAGCCCGCAGCGGGCCGGTGACTACGAGCAGTACTTC.

The genes are TRBV10-2 and TRBJ1-5, with D hard to call. CDR1 is WSHSY and CDR2 is SAAADI in the germline V gene. With 6 bases removed from V and 4 bases from J, the gap between germline ends came to 13 bases. This CDR3 is built from 14 residues. CDR3 DNA: TGCGCCAGCAGAGTAGGCGGTCCTAATCAGCCCCAGCATTTT. The encoded protein is CASRVGGPNQPQHF.

The chain uses TRBV7-2 and TRBJ1-5, with TRBD1 matching over 7 bases. There are 15 residues in the CDR3. With 7 bases clipped from V and 5 bases from J, the junction kept 11 bases outside the gene matches. Looked up from germline, CDR1 is SGHTA and CDR2 is FQGNSA. DNA for the CDR3: TGTGCCAGCAAGGAGACAGGGCGGAACTATCAGCCCCAGCATTTT. Translated: CASKETGRNYQPQHF.

This chain joins TRBV18 and TRBJ1-2, with TRBD1 matching 8 bases. Germline CDR1 is KGHSH and CDR2 is LQKENI. J gave up 3 bases and V 3 bases, and 9 bases lay outside the gene matches. The CDR3 is 16 amino acids. The CDR3 here is CASSPQGAVWHYGYTF. The CDR3 region has the DNA TGTGCCAGCTCACCGCAGGGGGCTGTCTGGCACTATGGCTACACCTTC.

The J gene is TRBJ2-6, the V gene TRBV19; TRBD1 matches at 8 bases. This CDR3 has 19 amino acids. Germline-derived CDR1 and CDR2 are LNHDA and SQIVND (reference sequence). V was clipped by 6 bases and J by 0 bases; unmatched bases: 13. CDR3 nucleotides: TGTGCCAGTAGCCCATTTGGACAGGGTTCAACCTCTGGGGCCAACGTCCTGACTTTC. It is translated as CASSPFGQGSTSGANVLTF. Looking up the rest from reference TRBV19 and TRBJ2-6 gives the full variable domain: DGGITQSPKYLFRKEGQNVTLSCEQNLNHDAMYWYRQDPGQGLRLIYYSQIVNDFQKGDIAEGYSVSREKKESFPLTVTSAQKNPTAFYLCASSPFGQGSTSGANVLTFGAGSRLTVL.

The CDR3 spells CASSYGFTPQHF. The DNA for the CDR3 is TGTGCCAGCAGCTATGGCTTCACACCCCAGCATTTT. V usage is TRBV5-6 and J usage is TRBJ1-5; D not resolved. Germline lookup yields CDR1 SGHDT and CDR2 YYEEEE. This CDR3 comprises 12 residues. Trimming pared 3 bases from V and 10 bases from J, leaving 11 bases between.

The chain is built from TRBV7-3 and TRBJ1-1; D is uncertain. Trimming removed 1 base from V and 0 bases from J, with 3 bases in between. The CDR3 runs 13 residues. Looked up from germline, CDR1 is SGHTA and CDR2 is FQGTGA. The CDR3 spells CASSLRMNTEAFF. The DNA of the CDR3 is TGTGCCAGCAGCTTAAGAATGAACACTGAAGCTTTCTTT.

This clonotype was counted between two and nine times. The junction departs from germline at one end; a sequencing error may be responsible. The V and J genes are TRBV5-1 and TRBJ1-1; TRBD1 might be the D (6 bases). The CDR3 is 13 amino acids. Germline assignment: CDR1 SGHRS and CDR2 YFSETQ. CDR3 sequence reads: CASSLGGSTEAFF. CDR3 DNA sequence: TGTGCCAGTAGCCTAGGGGGGAGCACTGAAGCTTTCTTT.

V usage is TRBV19 and J usage is TRBJ1-2; D is undetermined. This CDR3 is 13 amino acids long. V was pared by 8 bases and J by 4 bases, with 14 bases between. Germline V gene lookup returns CDR1 LNHDA and CDR2 SQIVND (reference sequence). The CDR3 region is CASGAPGSYGYTF. CDR3 nucleotide sequence: TGTGCCAGTGGTGCCCCGGGATCCTATGGCTACACCTTC.

Comment on this clonotype: One end of the junction varies from germline; a read error may be responsible. The rearrangement joins TRBV29-1 to TRBJ2-7; D is ambiguous. CDR1 and CDR2 (germline): SQVTM, ANQGSEA. The CDR3 consists of 12 residues. CDR3 sequence: CSVGGGRYEQCF. In DNA form, the CDR3 reads TGCAGCGTTGGGGGTGGCCGCTACGAGCAGTGCTTC.

This clonotype has a count of ten or more. The DNA of the CDR3 is TGCAGCGTACCGACAGGGGGGAACACTGAAGCTTTCTTT. Its translation: CSVPTGGNTEAFF. The chain couples TRBV29-1 to TRBJ1-1; 9 nucleotides align to TRBD1. The CDR3 has 13 amino acids. CDR1 and CDR2 (germline): SQVTM, ANQGSEA. V lost 6 bases to trimming and J lost 1 base; unmatched junction nucleotides: 3.

This clonotype was seen a few times. The chain recombines TRBV2 with TRBJ1-4, with D possibly matching TRBD1 (6 bases). V dropped 5 bases and J dropped 7 bases, with 23 bases sitting between them. This CDR3 has 17 amino acids. Germline CDR1 is SNHLY and CDR2 is FYNNEI. The CDR3 here is CASSFRITGRRTEKLFF. The CDR3 nucleotides are TGTGCCAGCAGTTTCAGGATAACAGGGCGGAGGACTGAAAAACTGTTTTTT.

The count of this clonotype is one. Its ends do not fully match the called genes, so a read error is possible. The chain uses TRBV5-5 and TRBJ1-1; D may be TRBD1 (5 bases). The CDR3 has 16 residues. Germline lookup yields CDR1 SGHKS and CDR2 YYEKEE (reference sequence). CDR3 in amino acids: CASSLDNTRLAGEAFF. The CDR3 DNA reads TGCGCCAGCAGCTTGGATAATACTAGGTTGGCAGGGGAAGCTTTCTTT.

This chain joins TRBV20-1 and TRBJ2-7; 10 nucleotides align to TRBD2. V trimming: 6 bases; J trimming: 4 bases; junction bases outside the gene matches: 18. This CDR3 comprises 17 residues. Per the germline V gene, CDR1 is DFQATT and CDR2 is SNEGSKA (reference sequence). CDR3 nucleotide sequence: TGCAGTGCCGATAAACGTACACCTAGCGGGAGTTTGTACGAGCAGTACTTC. As protein: CSADKRTPSGSLYEQYF.

The V gene is TRBV5-8, the J gene TRBJ2-7, with D possibly called TRBD1 or TRBD2 (5 bases each). Germline lookup yields CDR1 SGHTS and CDR2 YDEGEE. There are 14 residues in the CDR3. The germline V and J ends were trimmed by 4 bases and 2 bases, with 13 bases remaining between them. As DNA, the CDR3 is TGTGCCAGCAGCGTGGGACGGTCTACCTACGAGCAGTACTTC. Amino acid sequence: CASSVGRSTYEQYF. The variable domain in full, completed from reference TRBV5-8 and TRBJ2-7, reads EAGVTQSPTHLIKTRGQQATLRCSPISGHTSVYWYQQALGLGLQFLLWYDEGEERNRGNFPPRFSGRQFPNYSSELNVNALELEDSALYLCASSVGRSTYEQYFGPGTRLTVT.

This clonotype was seen at least ten times. The chain links TRBV2 to TRBJ1-5; D is unresolved. Trimming took 4 bases from V and 6 from J, leaving 13 bases between them. The germline V gene has CDR1 SNHLY and CDR2 FYNNEI. The CDR3 is 14 amino acids. CDR3 DNA: TGTGCCAGCAGTGCGACCGGGCAGCGTCAGCCCCAGCATTTT. Its translation is CASSATGQRQPQHF.

This clonotype has just a few counts. The rearrangement links TRBV11-2 to TRBJ1-3, with 7 bases fitting TRBD1. V shed 3 bases, J shed 9 bases, and the junction held 2 bases outside the gene matches. CDR1 and CDR2 (germline): SGHAT, FQNNGV. This CDR3 contains 12 residues. The CDR3 nucleotides read TGTGCCAGCAGCTTCAGGGACAGCACCATATATTTT. Translated, it gives CASSFRDSTIYF.

This clonotype was detected only a few times. The rearrangement links TRBV29-1 to TRBJ1-4, with 9 bases matching TRBD1. Germline loops: CDR1 SQVTM, CDR2 ANQGSEA. V was clipped by 0 bases and J by 5 bases; unmatched bases: 1. CDR3 size: 14 residues. CDR3 sequence: CSVEEGTGNEKLFF. DNA for the CDR3: TGCAGCGTTGAAGAAGGGACAGGGAATGAAAAACTGTTTTTT.

The CDR3, as DNA: TGTGCCAGCATGGGGGGAAATGAAAAACTGTTTTTT. Residues: CASMGGNEKLFF. The chain is built from TRBV2 and TRBJ1-4, with D perhaps matching TRBD1 (5 bases). There are 12 residues in the CDR3. Trimming took off 7 bases at V and 5 bases at J, with 8 bases between the two ends. Germline V lookup: CDR1 SNHLY, CDR2 FYNNEI.

This clonotype came up many times. The rearrangement links TRBV7-6 to TRBJ1-1; D gene uncertain. Germline-derived CDR1 and CDR2 are SGHVS and FNYEAQ. V lost 0 bases, J lost 1 base, and 9 bases lay in between. The CDR3 length is 15 residues. The CDR3 spells CASSLAGFPNTEAFF. DNA of the CDR3: TGTGCCAGCAGCTTAGCAGGGTTTCCGAACACTGAAGCTTTCTTT. The variable domain in full, with the rest retrieved from reference TRBV7-6 and TRBJ1-1, is GAGVSQSPRYKVTKRGQDVALRCDPISGHVSLYWYRQALGQGPEFLTYFNYEAQQDKSGLPNDRFSAERPEGSISTLTIQRTEQRDSAMYRCASSLAGFPNTEAFFGQGTRLTVV.

This clonotype was detected a few times. J is TRBJ1-2 and V is TRBV24-1, with 8 positions matching TRBD1. V dropped 3 bases and J dropped 6; count of bases not matched to a gene: 17. This CDR3 contains 18 residues. Per the germline V gene, CDR1 is KGHDR and CDR2 is SFDVKD. CDR3 sequence reads: CATSDPRASGQGGDGYTF. The DNA of the CDR3 is TGTGCCACCAGTGATCCTCGGGCCTCAGGACAGGGAGGTGATGGCTACACCTTC.

Ten or more counts support this clonotype. The chain combines TRBV10-3 with TRBJ2-5, with 8 bases aligning to TRBD2. This CDR3 region has 14 residues. Trimming at V came to 5 bases and at J to 2 bases, leaving 4 bases not matched to a gene. Germline V CDR1 and CDR2: ENHRY, SYGVKD. DNA of the CDR3: TGTGCCATCAGTAGCGGGAGAGTACAAGAGACCCAGTACTTC. Translation gives CAISSGRVQETQYF.

This clonotype was observed a handful of times. The rearrangement uses TRBV2 and TRBJ1-2; 9 bases are a match to TRBD1. Germline assignment: CDR1 SNHLY and CDR2 FYNNEI. This CDR3 spans 14 amino acids. V shed 6 bases and J 6 bases; nucleotides not matched to a gene: 8. The DNA for the CDR3 is TGTGCCAGCAGGAGGGACAGGGAATTAGATGGCTACACCTTC. Its protein is CASRRDRELDGYTF.